This T cell receptor beta chain was recovered during a study of blood T cell repertoires in COVID-19. Study as a whole: Sites across the United States, Italy and Spain contributed samples from acute and convalescent COVID-19. PBMCs, B-cell-depleted T cells, or T cells were the source of the cDNA or gDNA that made up the material.

Enrolment of Seattle patients took place during active infection, and they were followed longitudinally. The CDR3 length is 14 residues. Germline V lookup: CDR1 MNHEY, CDR2 SMNVEV (reference sequence). Trimming took off 3 bases at V and 7 bases at J, with 10 bases between the two ends. Study processing details: Amplifying reference gene primers gave estimates of nucleated cell counts. Here immunoSEQ multiplex PCR was the method, and the copy in TCRdb shows in-frame clones only, minus some. V and J calls and clone size are as listed in that table; D and trimming were resolved from the DNA. The table lists some 180,000 clones, 75% to 85% of them singletons, with approximately 11% in the top ten.

The sample consisted of peripheral blood. This chain connects TRBV27 to TRBJ1-6; the D gene is possibly TRBD1 (5 bases). The receptor's source is a woman aged 40-49 years with COVID-19, enrolled during active disease. CDR3 sequence reads: CASSLQRGNSPLHF. The CDR3 DNA is TGTGCCAGCAGTTTGCAGCGGGGGAATTCACCCCTCCACTTT.